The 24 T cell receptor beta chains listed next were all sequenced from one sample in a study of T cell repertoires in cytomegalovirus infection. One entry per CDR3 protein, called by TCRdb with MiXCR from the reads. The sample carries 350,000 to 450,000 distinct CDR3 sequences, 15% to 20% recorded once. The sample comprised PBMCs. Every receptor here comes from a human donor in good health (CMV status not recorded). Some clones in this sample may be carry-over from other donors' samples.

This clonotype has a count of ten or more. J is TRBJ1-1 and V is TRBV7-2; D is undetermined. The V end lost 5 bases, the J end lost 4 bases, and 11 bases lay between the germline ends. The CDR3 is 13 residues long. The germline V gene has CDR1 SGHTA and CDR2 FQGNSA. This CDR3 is CASSTTSGTEAFF. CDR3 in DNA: TGTGCCAGCAGCACAACCTCGGGCACTGAAGCTTTCTTT.

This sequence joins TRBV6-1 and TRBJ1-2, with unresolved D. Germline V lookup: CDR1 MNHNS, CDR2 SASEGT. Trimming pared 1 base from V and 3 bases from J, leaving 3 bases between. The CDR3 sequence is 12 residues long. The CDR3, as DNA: TGTGCCAGCAGTGAAGGGCACTATGGCTACACCTTC. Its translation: CASSEGHYGYTF.

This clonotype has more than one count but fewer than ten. The CDR3 protein is CSARRDRGIEETQYF. CDR3 DNA sequence: TGCAGTGCTCGCCGGGACAGGGGGATAGAAGAGACCCAGTACTTC. The chain carries TRBV20-1 and TRBJ2-5; 11 nucleotides align to TRBD1. V lost 5 bases and J lost 3; bases outside the gene matches: 8. Looked up from germline, CDR1 is DFQATT and CDR2 is SNEGSKA (reference sequence). The CDR3 loop spans 15 amino acids.

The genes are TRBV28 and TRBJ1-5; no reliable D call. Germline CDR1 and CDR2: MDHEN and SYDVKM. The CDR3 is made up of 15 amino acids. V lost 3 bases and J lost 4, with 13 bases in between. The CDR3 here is CASSFRPRVNQPQHF. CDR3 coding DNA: TGTGCCAGCAGTTTTCGGCCAAGGGTAAATCAGCCCCAGCATTTT.

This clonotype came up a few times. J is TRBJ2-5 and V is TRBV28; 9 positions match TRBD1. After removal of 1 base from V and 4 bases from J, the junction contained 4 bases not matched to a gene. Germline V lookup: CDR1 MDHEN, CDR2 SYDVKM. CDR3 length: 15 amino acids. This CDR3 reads CASSLSGQGGETQYF. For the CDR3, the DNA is TGTGCCAGCAGTTTATCGGGACAGGGAGGAGAGACCCAGTACTTC.

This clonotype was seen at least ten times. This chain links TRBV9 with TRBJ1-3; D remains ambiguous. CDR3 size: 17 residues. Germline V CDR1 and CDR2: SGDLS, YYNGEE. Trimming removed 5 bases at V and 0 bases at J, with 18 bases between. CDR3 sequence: CASSITGDVYSGNTIYF. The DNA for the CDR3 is TGTGCCAGCAGTATTACCGGTGACGTCTACTCTGGAAACACCATATATTTT.

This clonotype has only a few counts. The CDR3 DNA follows: TGTGCCATCAGTGTAAGCGGGGGGGGCACAGATACGCAGTATTTT. This encodes CAISVSGGGTDTQYF. The rearrangement joins TRBV10-3 to TRBJ2-3; 10 nucleotides align to TRBD2. Trimming took 4 bases from V and 1 from J; bases not matched to a gene: 2. Germline CDR1 and CDR2: ENHRY and SYGVKD. The CDR3 has 15 amino acids.

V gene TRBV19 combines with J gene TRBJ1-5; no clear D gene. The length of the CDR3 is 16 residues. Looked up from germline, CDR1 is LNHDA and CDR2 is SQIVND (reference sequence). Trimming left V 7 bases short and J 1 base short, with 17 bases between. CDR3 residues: CASKREKEWSNQPQHF. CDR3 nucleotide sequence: TGTGCCAGTAAGCGCGAGAAAGAGTGGAGCAATCAGCCCCAGCATTTT.

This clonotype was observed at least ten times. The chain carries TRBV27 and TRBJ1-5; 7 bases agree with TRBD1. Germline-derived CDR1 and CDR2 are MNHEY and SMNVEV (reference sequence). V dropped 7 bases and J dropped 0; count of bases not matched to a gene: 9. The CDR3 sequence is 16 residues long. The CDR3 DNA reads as TGTGCCAGCACCGCGGTAGGGGGCCTTAGCAATCAGCCCCAGCATTTT. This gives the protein CASTAVGGLSNQPQHF.

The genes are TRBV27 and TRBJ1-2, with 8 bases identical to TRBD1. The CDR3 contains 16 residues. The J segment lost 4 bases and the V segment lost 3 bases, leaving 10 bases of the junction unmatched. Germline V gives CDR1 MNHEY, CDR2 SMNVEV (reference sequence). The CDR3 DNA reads TGTGCCAGCAGTTTTGGCCGATCAGGACAGGGCTATGGCTACACCTTC. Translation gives CASSFGRSGQGYGYTF.

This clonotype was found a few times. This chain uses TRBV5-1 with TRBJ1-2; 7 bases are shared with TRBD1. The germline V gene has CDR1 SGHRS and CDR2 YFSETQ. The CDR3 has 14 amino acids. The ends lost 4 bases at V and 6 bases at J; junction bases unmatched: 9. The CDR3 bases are TGCGCCAGCAGCCGGACAGGCGCATTCGATGGCTACACCTTC. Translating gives CASSRTGAFDGYTF.

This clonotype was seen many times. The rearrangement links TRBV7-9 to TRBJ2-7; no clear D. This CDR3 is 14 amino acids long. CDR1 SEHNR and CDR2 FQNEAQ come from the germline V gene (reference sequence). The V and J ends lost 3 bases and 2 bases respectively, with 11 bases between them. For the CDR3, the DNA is TGTGCCAGCAGCTTGGAGACTTCCACCTACGAGCAGTACTTC. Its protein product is CASSLETSTYEQYF.

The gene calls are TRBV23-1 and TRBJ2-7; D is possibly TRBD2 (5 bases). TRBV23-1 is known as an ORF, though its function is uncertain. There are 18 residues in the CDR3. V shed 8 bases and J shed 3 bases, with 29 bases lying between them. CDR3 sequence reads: CASRQPGTSAQEVYEQYF. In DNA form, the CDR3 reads TGCGCCAGCCGCCAGCCCGGAACGTCCGCTCAGGAGGTCTACGAGCAGTACTTC.

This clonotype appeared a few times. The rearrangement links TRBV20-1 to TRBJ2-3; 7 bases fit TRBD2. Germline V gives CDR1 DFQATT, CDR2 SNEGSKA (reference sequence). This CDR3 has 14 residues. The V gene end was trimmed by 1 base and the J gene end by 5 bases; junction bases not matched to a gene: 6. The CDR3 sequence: CSARVRGGGDTQYF. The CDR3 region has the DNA TGCAGTGCTAGAGTTAGGGGCGGGGGAGATACGCAGTATTTT.

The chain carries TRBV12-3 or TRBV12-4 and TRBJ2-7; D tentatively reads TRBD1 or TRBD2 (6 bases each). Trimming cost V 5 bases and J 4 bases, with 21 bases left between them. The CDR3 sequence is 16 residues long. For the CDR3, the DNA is TGTGCCAGCAGTGATGAGACAGGAGGGCCTTTTTACGAGCAGTACTTC. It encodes CASSDETGGPFYEQYF.

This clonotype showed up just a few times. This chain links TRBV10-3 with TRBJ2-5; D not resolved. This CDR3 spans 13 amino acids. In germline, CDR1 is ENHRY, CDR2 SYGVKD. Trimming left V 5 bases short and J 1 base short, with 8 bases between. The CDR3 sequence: CAISTDGQETQYF. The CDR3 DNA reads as TGTGCCATCAGTACGGACGGCCAAGAGACCCAGTACTTC.

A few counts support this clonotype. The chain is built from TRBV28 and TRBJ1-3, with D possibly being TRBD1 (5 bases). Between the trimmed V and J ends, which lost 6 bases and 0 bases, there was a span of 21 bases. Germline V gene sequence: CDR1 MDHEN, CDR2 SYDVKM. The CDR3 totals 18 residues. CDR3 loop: CASSATGLPRHSGNTIYF. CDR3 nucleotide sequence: TGTGCCAGCAGCGCCACGGGACTCCCGAGACACTCTGGAAACACCATATATTTT. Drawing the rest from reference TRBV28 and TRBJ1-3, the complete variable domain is DVKVTQSSRYLVKRTGEKVFLECVQDMDHENMFWYRQDPGLGLRLIYFSYDVKMKEKGDIPEGYSVSREKKERFSLILESASTNQTSMYLCASSATGLPRHSGNTIYFGEGSWLTVV.

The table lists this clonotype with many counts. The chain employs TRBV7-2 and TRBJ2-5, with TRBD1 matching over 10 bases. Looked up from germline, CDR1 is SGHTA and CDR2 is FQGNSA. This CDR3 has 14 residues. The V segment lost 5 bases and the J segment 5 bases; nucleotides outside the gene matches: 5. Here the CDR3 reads CASSVDRGSETQYF. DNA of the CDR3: TGTGCCAGCAGCGTGGACAGGGGGTCGGAGACCCAGTACTTC.

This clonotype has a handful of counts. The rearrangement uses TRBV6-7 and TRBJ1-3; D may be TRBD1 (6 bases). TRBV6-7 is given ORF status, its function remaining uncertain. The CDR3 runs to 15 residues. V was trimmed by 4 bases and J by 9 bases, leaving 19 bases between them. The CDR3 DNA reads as TGTGCCAGCAGTTCACCGCCTTACAGGGAGAGCACCATATATTTT. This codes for CASSSPPYRESTIYF.

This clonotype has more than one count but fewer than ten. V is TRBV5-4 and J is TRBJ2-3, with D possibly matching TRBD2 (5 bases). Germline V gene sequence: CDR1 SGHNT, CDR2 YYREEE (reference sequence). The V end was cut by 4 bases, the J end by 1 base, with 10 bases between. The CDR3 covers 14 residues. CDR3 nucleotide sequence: TGTGCCAGCAGCGGGCGGGCCGGCACAGATACGCAGTATTTT. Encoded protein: CASSGRAGTDTQYF.

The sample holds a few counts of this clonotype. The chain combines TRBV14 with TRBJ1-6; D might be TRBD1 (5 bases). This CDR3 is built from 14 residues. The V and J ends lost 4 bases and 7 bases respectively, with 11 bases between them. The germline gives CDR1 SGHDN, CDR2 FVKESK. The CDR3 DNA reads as TGTGCCAGCAGCCCTTTAGGGGAGAATTCACCCCTCCACTTT. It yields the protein CASSPLGENSPLHF.

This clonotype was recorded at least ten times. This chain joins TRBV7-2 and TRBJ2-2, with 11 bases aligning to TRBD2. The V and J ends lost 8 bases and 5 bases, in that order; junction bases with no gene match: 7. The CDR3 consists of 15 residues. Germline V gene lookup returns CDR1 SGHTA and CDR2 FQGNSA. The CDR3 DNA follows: TGTGCCAGCGGCATAGCGGGGGGGCGGACCGGGGAGCTGTTTTTT. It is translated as CASGIAGGRTGELFF.

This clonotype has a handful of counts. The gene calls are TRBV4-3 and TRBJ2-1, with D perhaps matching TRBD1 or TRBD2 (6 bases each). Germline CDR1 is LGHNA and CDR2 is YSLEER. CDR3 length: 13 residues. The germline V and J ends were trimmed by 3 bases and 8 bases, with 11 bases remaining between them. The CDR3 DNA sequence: TGCGCCAGCAGCCAGGAGGGGGGTGATGAGCAGTTCTTC. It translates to CASSQEGGDEQFF.

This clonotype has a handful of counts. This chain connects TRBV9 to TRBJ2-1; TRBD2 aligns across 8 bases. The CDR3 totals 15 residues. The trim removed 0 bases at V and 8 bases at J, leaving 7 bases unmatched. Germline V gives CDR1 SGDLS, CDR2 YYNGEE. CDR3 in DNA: TGTGCCAGCAGCGTAGCTGCGGGGGGTCATGATGAGCAGTTCTTC. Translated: CASSVAAGGHDEQFF.